The 26 T cell receptor beta chains reported below all come from one sample, sequenced in a study of long-term antiretroviral therapy in people with HIV. Researchers ran immunoSEQ v3.0 at survey level. Sequenced by immunoSEQ multiplex PCR; TCRdb stores in-frame clones only, minus some. The profile shows around 14,000 clones, 70% to 80% of them singletons. The sample was unsorted PBMCs, taken 1.3 years before starting antiretroviral therapy. These TCRs come from a man aged 35-49 years with HIV.

This clone showed up just once. The CDR3 DNA reads as TGTGCCAGCAGCCCGCAGACAGGCGGCAGGGACACCATATATTTT. This codes for CASSPQTGGRDTIYF. This chain joins TRBV5-4 and TRBJ1-3; TRBD1 might be the D (6 bases). The CDR3 has 15 amino acids. In germline, CDR1 is SGHNT, CDR2 YYREEE (reference sequence). V was trimmed by 4 bases and J by 8 bases, leaving 19 bases between them.

The V call is TRBV28, the J call TRBJ1-1, with 10 bases identical to TRBD1. The germline CDR1 and CDR2 sequences are MDHEN and SYDVKM. The CDR3 consists of 16 residues. V trimming: 5 bases; J trimming: 3 bases; junction bases outside the gene matches: 9. In DNA, the CDR3 is TGTGCCAGCAGTCCGGGACAGGGGTTTGCAGACACTGAAGCTTTCTTT. It is translated as CASSPGQGFADTEAFF.

This clone was detected only once. This rearrangement joins TRBV27 to TRBJ1-5; D is possibly TRBD1 (5 bases). The germline V gene has CDR1 MNHEY and CDR2 SMNVEV (reference sequence). CDR3 length: 14 residues. V lost 1 base and J 7 bases, leaving 11 bases between the germline ends. The CDR3 here is CASSLLGEGQPQHF. CDR3 sequence (DNA): TGTGCCAGCAGTTTATTGGGTGAGGGGCAGCCCCAGCATTTT.

This clone was observed a handful of times. The J gene is TRBJ1-5, the V gene TRBV19; possibly TRBD1 for D (5 bases). Between the trimmed V and J ends, which lost 3 bases and 4 bases, there was a span of 10 bases. The CDR3 runs to 14 residues. Germline lookup yields CDR1 LNHDA and CDR2 SQIVND (reference sequence). CDR3 bases: TGTGCCAGTAGTATCTTGGACAATAATCAGCCCCAGCATTTT. This gives the protein CASSILDNNQPQHF.

The CDR3 here is CSVDTGKAFF. The CDR3 DNA follows: TGCAGCGTTGACACAGGGAAAGCTTTCTTT. J is TRBJ1-1 and V is TRBV29-1; TRBD1 might be the D (6 bases). The CDR3 has 10 amino acids. Germline V CDR1 and CDR2: SQVTM, ANQGSEA. Between the trimmed V and J ends, which lost 3 bases and 9 bases, there was a span of 8 bases.

J is TRBJ1-4 and V is TRBV2, with 10 bases fitting TRBD1. CDR3 length: 13 amino acids. The V and J ends lost 8 bases and 7 bases, in that order; junction bases with no gene match: 4. The germline CDR1 and CDR2 sequences are SNHLY and FYNNEI. In DNA, the CDR3 is TGTGCCAGCGAGGACAGGGGGGTTGAAAAACTGTTTTTT. It codes for CASEDRGVEKLFF.

The chain joins TRBV2 to TRBJ1-1; TRBD1 might be the D (5 bases). Germline CDR1 is SNHLY and CDR2 is FYNNEI. The CDR3 extends over 14 amino acids. V lost 7 bases and J 1 base, leaving 13 bases between the germline ends. The CDR3 spells CASNSARENTEAFF. CDR3 bases: TGTGCCAGCAATTCCGCCAGGGAGAACACTGAAGCTTTCTTT.

The V call is TRBV4-1, the J call TRBJ2-1; 9 bases map to TRBD2. Trimming at V came to 4 bases and at J to 10 bases, leaving 5 bases not matched to a gene. The CDR3 loop spans 13 amino acids. CDR1 is MGHRA and CDR2 is YSYEKL in the germline V gene. CDR3 sequence: CASSRQGLAEQFF. The CDR3 bases are TGCGCCAGCAGCCGCCAGGGACTAGCAGAGCAGTTCTTC.

V is TRBV7-2 and J is TRBJ1-5; D gene ambiguous. The length of the CDR3 is 13 residues. CDR1 and CDR2 from the germline V gene are SGHTA and FQGNSA. The V gene lost 5 bases and the J gene lost 1 base, with 6 bases spanning the gap. The DNA of the CDR3 is TGTGCCAGCAGCCCGCTAAGCAATCAGCCCCAGCATTTT. Translating it yields CASSPLSNQPQHF. Looking up the rest from reference TRBV7-2 and TRBJ1-5 gives the full variable domain: GAGVSQSPSNKVTEKGKDVELRCDPISGHTALYWYRQSLGQGLEFLIYFQGNSAPDKSGLPSDRFSAERTGGSVSTLTIQRTQQEDSAVYLCASSPLSNQPQHFGDGTRLSIL.

This clone has just a few counts. The chain combines TRBV5-1 with TRBJ2-3; TRBD1 matches at 7 bases. This CDR3 spans 16 amino acids. Germline lookup yields CDR1 SGHRS and CDR2 YFSETQ. Trimming removed 2 bases from V and 5 bases from J; junction bases left unmatched: 11. The CDR3 loop is CASSFQGTEGIDTQYF. CDR3 in DNA: TGCGCCAGCAGCTTCCAGGGGACAGAAGGGATAGATACGCAGTATTTT. Filled out from reference TRBV5-1 and TRBJ2-3, the complete variable domain reads KAGVTQTPRYLIKTRGQQVTLSCSPISGHRSVSWYQQTPGQGLQFLFEYFSETQRNKGNFPGRFSGRQFSNSRSEMNVSTLELGDSALYLCASSFQGTEGIDTQYFGPGTRLTVL.

This rearrangement joins TRBV18 to TRBJ2-1, with D perhaps matching TRBD1 or TRBD2 (5 bases each). The ends were cut back, 4 bases at V and 8 bases at J, with 24 bases in the middle. The CDR3 spans 17 residues. Germline V gene sequence: CDR1 KGHSH, CDR2 LQKENI. CDR3 in DNA: TGTGCCAGCTCACTTAGCACTCGGTGGGGGACCCTAGATGAGCAGTTCTTC. Translation gives CASSLSTRWGTLDEQFF.

In DNA, the CDR3 is TGTGCCAGCAGCTTGGGCAGATCCTACGAGCAGTACTTC. Its translation is CASSLGRSYEQYF. V usage is TRBV5-6 and J usage is TRBJ2-7; D not resolved. The V end lost 0 bases, the J end lost 1 base, and 5 bases lay between the germline ends. CDR3 length equals 13 residues. Germline V gene data show CDR1 as SGHDT and CDR2 as YYEEEE.

The chain recombines TRBV11-1 with TRBJ2-7, with D possibly being TRBD2 (6 bases). The CDR3 length is 13 residues. V lost 2 bases, J lost 1 base, and 6 bases lay in between. CDR1 and CDR2 (germline): SGHAT, FQDESV (reference sequence). The CDR3 nucleotides are TGTGCCAGCAGCTTACGGGGGTCCTACGAGCAGTACTTC. This encodes CASSLRGSYEQYF. The whole variable domain, filled in from reference TRBV11-1 and TRBJ2-7, reads EAEVAQSPRYKITEKSQAVAFWCDPISGHATLYWYRQILGQGPELLVQFQDESVVDDSQLPKDRFSAERLKGVDSTLKIQPAELGDSAMYLCASSLRGSYEQYFGPGTRLTVT.

This rearrangement joins TRBV4-1 to TRBJ2-7, with TRBD1 identical over 10 bases. Germline loops: CDR1 MGHRA, CDR2 YSYEKL. Unmatched junction bases numbered 7, after V lost 1 base and J lost 4 bases. The length of the CDR3 is 16 residues. This CDR3 is CASSQVSPGQGYEQYF. For the CDR3, the DNA is TGCGCCAGCAGCCAAGTAAGTCCGGGACAGGGGTACGAGCAGTACTTC.

Regarding this clone: Other DNA variants within this sample encode the same CDR3. The CDR3 bases are TGTGCCAGCAGTGAAAAGGGCCGAGGAAACACCATATATTTT. Its translation: CASSEKGRGNTIYF. The V and J genes are TRBV6-1 and TRBJ1-3; D is unresolved. Per the germline V gene, CDR1 is MNHNS and CDR2 is SASEGT. V gave up 2 bases and J gave up 4 bases, with 9 bases separating them. The CDR3 runs to 14 residues.

V usage is TRBV7-2 and J usage is TRBJ2-7; 7 positions match TRBD1. Germline CDR1 is SGHTA and CDR2 is FQGNSA. V lost 1 base to trimming and J lost 13 bases; unmatched junction nucleotides: 13. The CDR3 runs 14 residues. The CDR3 sequence: CASSLEGQTPRDYF. CDR3 DNA: TGTGCCAGCAGCTTAGAGGGACAGACCCCTCGGGATTACTTC.

This clone was picked up a small number of times. The V gene is TRBV19, the J gene TRBJ1-2, with D possibly TRBD1 on 5 matching bases. This CDR3 comprises 15 residues. Germline loops: CDR1 LNHDA, CDR2 SQIVND (reference sequence). The V end was cut by 3 bases, the J end by 6 bases, with 17 bases between. In DNA form, the CDR3 reads TGTGCCAGTAGTATGGAAGGGGCGAGGACGAATGGCTACACCTTC. It yields the protein CASSMEGARTNGYTF.

Written as DNA, the CDR3 is TGCGCCAGCAGCTGGACAGGGGACGAAGCTTTCTTT. This translates into CASSWTGDEAFF. The V call is TRBV5-1, the J call TRBJ1-1, with TRBD1 matching over 9 bases. Germline lookup yields CDR1 SGHRS and CDR2 YFSETQ. CDR3 size: 12 residues. The ends lost 3 bases at V and 8 bases at J; junction bases unmatched: 2.

The gene calls are TRBV10-2 and TRBJ1-1, with D possibly TRBD1 on 5 matching bases. Germline assignment: CDR1 WSHSY and CDR2 SAAADI. The ends were cut back, 4 bases at V and 4 bases at J, with 10 bases in the middle. The CDR3 loop spans 13 amino acids. CDR3 in amino acids: CASSGGGGTEAFF. CDR3 coding DNA: TGCGCCAGCAGTGGCGGGGGGGGCACTGAAGCTTTCTTT.

This chain connects TRBV19 to TRBJ1-1; no reliable D call. CDR1 and CDR2 from the germline V gene are LNHDA and SQIVND (reference sequence). The CDR3 is made up of 15 amino acids. With 5 bases removed from V and 6 bases from J, the gap between germline ends came to 19 bases. CDR3 bases: TGTGCCAGTAGTCCGAAGGTCCTTAGTGGCTCTGAAGCTTTCTTT. Its protein product is CASSPKVLSGSEAFF.

This rearrangement joins TRBV19 to TRBJ2-2, with D possibly being TRBD1 (5 bases). Germline V gene sequence: CDR1 LNHDA, CDR2 SQIVND (reference sequence). Trimming left V 9 bases short and J 0 bases short, with 8 bases between. The CDR3 consists of 13 residues. CDR3: CASDSSNTGELFF. DNA of the CDR3: TGTGCCAGCGACAGTTCGAACACCGGGGAGCTGTTTTTT.

This clone was recorded once. The chain couples TRBV18 to TRBJ2-2, with D perhaps matching TRBD2 (5 bases). CDR1 and CDR2 (germline): KGHSH, LQKENI. Trimming stripped 2 bases from V and 3 bases from J, with 16 bases between. The CDR3 length is 17 residues. CDR3 nucleotides: TGTGCCAGCTCACCAACGGACCGAACCGGGGACACCGGGGAGCTGTTTTTT. Protein: CASSPTDRTGDTGELFF.

DNA for the CDR3: TGCGCCAGCAGCTTACAGGGATACAATGAGCAGTTCTTC. It specifies CASSLQGYNEQFF. The chain couples TRBV5-1 to TRBJ2-1; perhaps TRBD1 as D (6 bases). Trimming took off 2 bases at V and 4 bases at J, with 7 bases between the two ends. The CDR3 is made up of 13 amino acids. Germline CDR1 reads SGHRS; CDR2 reads YFSETQ.

V is TRBV19 and J is TRBJ2-1; 10 positions agree with TRBD2. There are 16 residues in the CDR3. From germline, CDR1 is LNHDA and CDR2 SQIVND (reference sequence). After removal of 5 bases from V and 7 bases from J, the junction contained 11 bases not matched to a gene. CDR3 amino acids: CASSPRSGGAVNEQFF. CDR3 sequence (DNA): TGTGCCAGTAGTCCCCGGAGCGGGGGGGCCGTGAATGAGCAGTTCTTC.

This chain uses TRBV5-4 with TRBJ2-3; a weak D match, TRBD2 (6 bases). The V and J ends lost 7 bases and 1 base respectively, with 16 bases between them. This CDR3 comprises 15 residues. Per the germline V gene, CDR1 is SGHNT and CDR2 is YYREEE (reference sequence). The CDR3 reads CASRRDRGGTDTQYF. The DNA for the CDR3 is TGTGCCAGCCGGAGGGACCGTGGGGGCACAGATACGCAGTATTTT.

This chain connects TRBV6-5 to TRBJ2-1; a possible D gene is TRBD2 (7 bases). CDR1 is MNHEY and CDR2 is SVGAGI in the germline V gene. The V and J ends lost 6 bases and 7 bases respectively, with 19 bases between them. This CDR3 is built from 15 residues. CDR3 coding DNA: TGTGCCAGCAGCCCCCTCTCGCGGGGGCTAAATGAGCAGTTCTTC. Translation gives CASSPLSRGLNEQFF.